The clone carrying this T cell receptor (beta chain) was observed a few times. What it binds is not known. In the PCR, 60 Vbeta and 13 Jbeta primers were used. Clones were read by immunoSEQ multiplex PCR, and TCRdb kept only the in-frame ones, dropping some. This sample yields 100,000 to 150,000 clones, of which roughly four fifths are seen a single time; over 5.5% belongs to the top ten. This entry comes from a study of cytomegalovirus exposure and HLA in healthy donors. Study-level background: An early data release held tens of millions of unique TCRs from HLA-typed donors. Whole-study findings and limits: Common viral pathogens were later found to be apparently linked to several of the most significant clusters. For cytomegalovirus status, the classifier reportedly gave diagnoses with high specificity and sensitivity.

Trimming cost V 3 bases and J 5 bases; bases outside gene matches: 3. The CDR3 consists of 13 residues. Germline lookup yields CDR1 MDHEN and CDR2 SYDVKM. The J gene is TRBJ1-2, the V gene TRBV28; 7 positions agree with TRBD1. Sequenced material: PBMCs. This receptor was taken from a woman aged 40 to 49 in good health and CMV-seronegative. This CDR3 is CASSLGQLYGYTF. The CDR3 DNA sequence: TGTGCCAGCAGTTTGGGACAGCTTTATGGCTACACCTTC.